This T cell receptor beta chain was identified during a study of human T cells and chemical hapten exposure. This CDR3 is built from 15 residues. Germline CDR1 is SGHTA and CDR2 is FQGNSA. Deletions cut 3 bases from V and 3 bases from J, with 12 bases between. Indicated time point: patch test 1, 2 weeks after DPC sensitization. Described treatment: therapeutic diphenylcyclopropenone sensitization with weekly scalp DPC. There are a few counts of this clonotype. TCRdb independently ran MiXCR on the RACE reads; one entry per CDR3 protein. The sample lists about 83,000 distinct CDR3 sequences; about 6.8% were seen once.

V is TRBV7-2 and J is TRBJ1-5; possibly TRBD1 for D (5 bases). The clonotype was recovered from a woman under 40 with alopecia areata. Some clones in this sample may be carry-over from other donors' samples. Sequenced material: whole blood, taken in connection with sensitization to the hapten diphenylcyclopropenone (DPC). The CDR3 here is CASSLVQGYNQPQHF. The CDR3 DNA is TGTGCCAGCAGCTTGGTTCAGGGTTACAATCAGCCCCAGCATTTT. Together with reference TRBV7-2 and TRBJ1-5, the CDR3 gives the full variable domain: GAGVSQSPSNKVTEKGKDVELRCDPISGHTALYWYRQSLGQGLEFLIYFQGNSAPDKSGLPSDRFSAERTGGSVSTLTIQRTQQEDSAVYLCASSLVQGYNQPQHFGDGTRLSIL.